This passage covers 3 T cell receptor beta chains from one sample sequenced in a study of T cells in localized non-small cell lung cancer (dated by TCRdb to between 2020 and 2021). Receptors were amplified or captured by the immunoSEQ multiplex PCR assay. Imported from immuneACCESS, the table was reduced by TCRdb to in-frame sequences with V and J called. These copies leave out some clones; in studies compared against another copy, an unresolved V gene accounts for under half, and the cause of the remainder is not known. The table for this sample lists approximately 25,000 clones; around 91% of them were counted only once. The ten biggest clones cover 1.1% of the sample. Here the sequenced sample was peripheral blood, taken before any cancer treatment. These receptors were taken from a woman aged 40-75 years with stage I lung adenocarcinoma.

The V call is TRBV7-2, the J call TRBJ2-7; 9 nucleotides agree with TRBD2. Germline V gene lookup returns CDR1 SGHTA and CDR2 FQGNSA. The V and J ends lost 3 bases and 6 bases, in that order; junction bases with no gene match: 9. CDR3 length: 15 amino acids. CDR3 DNA: TGTGCCAGCAGCTTCCTTGAGCTAGCGGGGTTCGAGCAGTACTTC. It codes for CASSFLELAGFEQYF.

This chain joins TRBV7-6 and TRBJ2-6; possibly TRBD1 for D (6 bases). Germline V gives CDR1 SGHVS, CDR2 FNYEAQ. Trimming removed 8 bases at V and 0 bases at J, with 11 bases between. The CDR3 contains 15 residues. CDR3 nucleotide sequence: TGTGCCAGCGGGGACACACGCTCTGGGGCCAACGTCCTGACTTTC. The encoded protein is CASGDTRSGANVLTF.

This chain connects TRBV6-6 to TRBJ2-2, with TRBD2 matching 8 bases. Germline V gives CDR1 MNHNY, CDR2 SVGAGI (reference sequence). The CDR3 consists of 13 residues. V shed 9 bases, J shed 7 bases, and the junction held 7 bases outside the gene matches. CDR3 nucleotide sequence: TGTGCCAGTTCAGCGGGAGAAGTCGGGGAGCTGTTTTTT. As protein: CASSAGEVGELFF.